This passage covers 30 T cell receptor beta chains from one sample sequenced in a study of shared clonotypes between healthy human individuals. Method: immunoSEQ multiplex PCR; TCRdb's copy keeps in-frame clones and lacks some. This sample carries roughly 720,000 clones, roughly 87% of them seen once, and the ten largest clones take 30% to 40%. The sample taken for sequencing was memory CD8+ T cells from PBMCs. The sample's subset: CD45RO+ cells pooled with CCR7-negative TemRA cells. These receptors originate from a man in his late teens or twenties in good health. Some clones in this sample may be carry-over from other donors' samples.

The chain couples TRBV9 to TRBJ2-5, with 8 bases aligning to TRBD2. V trimming: 3 bases; J trimming: 3 bases; junction bases outside the gene matches: 10. Germline CDR1 SGDLS, CDR2 YYNGEE. The CDR3 has 16 residues. The CDR3 protein is CASSGHPGGGEETQYF. The DNA for the CDR3 is TGTGCCAGCAGCGGCCACCCGGGGGGGGGTGAAGAGACCCAGTACTTC.

V and J are TRBV7-8 and TRBJ2-2; D not resolved. V lost 0 bases, J lost 1 base, and 6 bases lay in between. CDR3 length: 15 residues. Germline assignment: CDR1 SGHVS and CDR2 FQNEAQ. For the CDR3, the DNA is TGTGCCAGCAGCTTAGCGCCAGGGAACACCGGGGAGCTGTTTTTT. Residues: CASSLAPGNTGELFF.

The CDR3 is CSVETSGSSYEQYF. Written as DNA, the CDR3 is TGCAGCGTTGAGACTAGCGGGAGCTCCTACGAGCAGTACTTC. The chain combines TRBV29-1 with TRBJ2-7; 12 bases align to TRBD2. With 3 bases clipped from V and 0 bases from J, the junction kept 0 bases outside the gene matches. The CDR3 extends over 14 amino acids. The V gene's germline CDR1 is SQVTM and CDR2 ANQGSEA.

This rearrangement joins TRBV6-5 to TRBJ2-7; the D call may be TRBD1 or TRBD2 (5 bases each). Trimming pared 7 bases from V and 2 bases from J, leaving 15 bases between. In germline, CDR1 is MNHEY, CDR2 SVGAGI. The CDR3 runs to 14 residues. In DNA, the CDR3 is TGTGCCAGCAAGGAAGGCCGAGGGGCCTACGAGCAGTACTTC. Translating it yields CASKEGRGAYEQYF.

The chain carries TRBV27 and TRBJ2-1; no firm D call. Trimming cost V 5 bases and J 6 bases, with 11 bases left between them. Germline assignment: CDR1 MNHEY and CDR2 SMNVEV (reference sequence). CDR3 length: 13 residues. This chain's CDR3 is CASSPTGVNEQFF. CDR3 sequence (DNA): TGTGCCAGCAGTCCCACTGGGGTCAATGAGCAGTTCTTC.

The chain uses TRBV9 and TRBJ2-2; 7 nucleotides align to TRBD2. The CDR3 has 17 amino acids. The germline CDR1 and CDR2 sequences are SGDLS and YYNGEE. The V gene end was trimmed by 1 base and the J gene end by 3 bases; junction bases not matched to a gene: 9. The CDR3 DNA reads TGTGCCAGCAGCGTATGGGGGGGGATCCCCCACACCGGGGAGCTGTTTTTT. This gives the protein CASSVWGGIPHTGELFF.

Concerning this clone: A junction end diverges from the germline sequence, so it may reflect a read error. The chain couples TRBV19 to TRBJ2-7, with 7 bases lining up with TRBD2. Germline lookup yields CDR1 LNHDA and CDR2 SQIVND (reference sequence). This CDR3 has 14 residues. The CDR3 protein is CASSLGLGSYAQYF. CDR3 coding DNA: TGTGCCAGTAGCCTCGGACTAGGATCCTACGCGCAGTACTTC.

The chain is built from TRBV28 and TRBJ1-1; D possibly corresponds to TRBD1 (6 bases). Germline V gene lookup returns CDR1 MDHEN and CDR2 SYDVKM. The CDR3 is 14 amino acids. V shed 7 bases and J shed 3 bases, with 15 bases lying between them. CDR3 loop: CASTQGYWDTEAFF. The CDR3 DNA is TGTGCCAGCACCCAGGGGTATTGGGACACTGAAGCTTTCTTT. The full variable domain, with the rest looked up from reference TRBV28 and TRBJ1-1, is DVKVTQSSRYLVKRTGEKVFLECVQDMDHENMFWYRQDPGLGLRLIYFSYDVKMKEKGDIPEGYSVSREKKERFSLILESASTNQTSMYLCASTQGYWDTEAFFGQGTRLTVV.

Notes on this clone: At the DNA level, this CDR3 is encoded by other sequences in the same sample as well. The chain recombines TRBV13 with TRBJ2-7, with 8 bases identical to TRBD2. Per the germline V gene, CDR1 is PRHDT and CDR2 is FYEKMQ (reference sequence). V gave up 3 bases and J gave up 3 bases; unmatched junction bases: 4. This CDR3 is built from 14 residues. CDR3 loop: CASSLGTSGYEQYF. In nucleotides, the CDR3 is TGTGCCAGCAGCTTGGGGACTAGTGGCTACGAGCAGTACTTC.

The chain combines TRBV5-1 with TRBJ1-1; 8 bases agree with TRBD1. This CDR3 has 17 amino acids. Germline trimming cut 2 bases from V and 3 bases from J; bases unmatched to any gene: 12. Looked up from germline, CDR1 is SGHRS and CDR2 is YFSETQ. The CDR3 nucleotides read TGCGCCAGCAGCTTCATTGGACAGGGTGGATTCGACACTGAAGCTTTCTTT. Encoded protein: CASSFIGQGGFDTEAFF.

The gene calls are TRBV14 and TRBJ2-2; 9 nucleotides match TRBD1. This CDR3 contains 17 residues. Per germline, CDR1 SGHDN and CDR2 FVKESK. V trimming: 1 base; J trimming: 5 bases; junction bases outside the gene matches: 8. CDR3: CASSQVEGTGNTGELFF. DNA for the CDR3: TGTGCCAGCAGCCAAGTCGAGGGGACAGGGAATACCGGGGAGCTGTTTTTT.

The chain couples TRBV7-9 to TRBJ1-2; 9 nucleotides line up with TRBD1. Germline CDR1 and CDR2: SEHNR and FQNEAQ (reference sequence). This CDR3 is 14 amino acids long. The ends lost 3 bases at V and 6 bases at J; junction bases unmatched: 5. CDR3 DNA: TGTGCCAGCAGCTTCGGGACAGGGACCGATGGCTACACCTTC. The encoded protein is CASSFGTGTDGYTF.

This chain connects TRBV11-2 to TRBJ2-5, with TRBD1 matching over 9 bases. Germline loops: CDR1 SGHAT, CDR2 FQNNGV. Unmatched junction bases numbered 12, after V lost 5 bases and J lost 5 bases. The CDR3 has 16 residues. The chain's CDR3 is CASSRGQGLSQETQYF. Here the CDR3 DNA reads TGTGCCAGCAGCAGGGGACAGGGCCTCAGTCAGGAGACCCAGTACTTC.

The chain uses TRBV7-9 and TRBJ1-1; the D is unclear. CDR1 is SEHNR, CDR2 FQNEAQ, per germline (reference sequence). V lost 6 bases and J 0 bases, leaving 5 bases between the germline ends. The CDR3 is 12 residues long. In DNA, the CDR3 is TGTGCCAGCAGGCCCATGAACACTGAAGCTTTCTTT. Translated, it gives CASRPMNTEAFF.

This chain links TRBV27 with TRBJ2-2, with D perhaps assigned TRBD1 or TRBD2 (5 bases each). The CDR3 has 16 residues. V was trimmed by 6 bases and J by 2 bases, leaving 16 bases between them. Germline V CDR1 and CDR2: MNHEY, SMNVEV (reference sequence). CDR3 DNA: TGTGCCAGCAGGAGGGGCGAGCGCATTAACACCGGGGAGCTGTTTTTT. This sequence encodes CASRRGERINTGELFF.

This chain uses TRBV5-1 with TRBJ1-2; D not resolved. Germline V lookup: CDR1 SGHRS, CDR2 YFSETQ. V shed 6 bases and J shed 12 bases, with 6 bases lying between them. The CDR3 sequence is 8 residues long. CDR3 DNA sequence: TGCGCCAGCAATTTTAACACCTTC. The encoded protein is CASNFNTF.

The J gene is TRBJ2-1, the V gene TRBV9, with a possible D match to TRBD2 (6 bases). This CDR3 comprises 15 residues. V shed 4 bases and J shed 6 bases, with 17 bases lying between them. The V gene's germline CDR1 is SGDLS and CDR2 YYNGEE. CDR3 amino acids: CASSPLPWRVNEQFF. CDR3 coding DNA: TGTGCCAGCAGCCCCCTGCCGTGGAGGGTCAATGAGCAGTTCTTC.

This clone has just a few counts. The rearrangement joins TRBV30 to TRBJ1-1, with a tentative D call TRBD1 (6 bases). Trimming stripped 5 bases from V and 8 bases from J, with 18 bases between. The CDR3 runs to 13 residues. The germline CDR1 and CDR2 sequences are GTSNPN and SVGIG (reference sequence). The CDR3 loop is CAWSPAGTLEAFF. The CDR3 DNA reads TGTGCCTGGTCGCCAGCCGGGACACTGGAAGCTTTCTTT.

For the CDR3, the DNA is TGTGCCAGCAGTTTAGGGGTCTTATCCTACGAGCAGTACTTC. It is translated as CASSLGVLSYEQYF. The chain is built from TRBV27 and TRBJ2-7; no definite D call. Trimming took 2 bases from V and 1 from J, leaving 9 bases between them. The germline CDR1 and CDR2 sequences are MNHEY and SMNVEV (reference sequence). This CDR3 has 14 residues.

The chain employs TRBV6-1 and TRBJ1-2, with D uncertain. V shed 4 bases and J shed 2 bases, with 20 bases lying between them. Germline V lookup: CDR1 MNHNS, CDR2 SASEGT. The CDR3 is made up of 17 amino acids. DNA for the CDR3: TGTGCCAGCAGTGGCTTTTTTCTTGAGGACGGAAACTATGGCTACACCTTC. Its protein is CASSGFFLEDGNYGYTF.

V gene TRBV28 combines with J gene TRBJ2-1, with D possibly being TRBD2 (6 bases). Germline CDR1 reads MDHEN; CDR2 reads SYDVKM. The V end lost 5 bases, the J end lost 0 bases, and 14 bases lay between the germline ends. The CDR3 consists of 16 residues. DNA of the CDR3: TGTGCCAGCAGTGTAATGGCGGGAAGCTCCTACAATGAGCAGTTCTTC. Its protein product is CASSVMAGSSYNEQFF.

This clone occurred once. The V gene is TRBV7-2, the J gene TRBJ2-7, with D perhaps being TRBD1 or TRBD2 (5 bases each). Germline V gene sequence: CDR1 SGHTA, CDR2 FQGNSA. The CDR3 is made up of 16 amino acids. The V and J ends lost 2 bases and 4 bases respectively, with 18 bases between them. For the CDR3, the DNA is TGTGCCAGCAGCTTAAGTTTGTGGGACGGGCGTTACGAGCAGTACTTC. This translates into CASSLSLWDGRYEQYF. Combining the CDR3 with reference TRBV7-2 and TRBJ2-7 gives the whole variable domain GAGVSQSPSNKVTEKGKDVELRCDPISGHTALYWYRQSLGQGLEFLIYFQGNSAPDKSGLPSDRFSAERTGGSVSTLTIQRTQQEDSAVYLCASSLSLWDGRYEQYFGPGTRLTVT.

V gene TRBV27 combines with J gene TRBJ2-7; a weak D match, TRBD1 (6 bases). CDR1 is MNHEY, CDR2 SMNVEV, per germline (reference sequence). This CDR3 comprises 14 residues. V lost 6 bases to trimming and J lost 2 bases, with 14 bases between them. The DNA for the CDR3 is TGTGCCAGCAGCCTACGGGACACTGCCTACGAGCAGTACTTC. This sequence encodes CASSLRDTAYEQYF.

The chain employs TRBV11-1 and TRBJ2-7; D is perhaps TRBD2 (6 bases). The CDR3 covers 13 residues. The germline V and J ends were trimmed by 5 bases and 1 base, with 9 bases remaining between them. Germline V gives CDR1 SGHAT, CDR2 FQDESV (reference sequence). CDR3 sequence: CASSPGTSYEQYF. The CDR3 coding sequence is TGTGCCAGCAGCCCGGGGACTTCCTACGAGCAGTACTTC.

The chain links TRBV11-2 to TRBJ1-1, with D possibly matching TRBD1 (5 bases). CDR1 is SGHAT, CDR2 FQNNGV, per germline. The CDR3 consists of 15 residues. Trimming took 2 bases from V and 4 from J, leaving 14 bases between them. The CDR3 bases are TGTGCCAGCAGCTTATCCCCCGAGGGGAGCACTGAAGCTTTCTTT. It specifies CASSLSPEGSTEAFF.

CDR3 in DNA: TGCGCCAGCAGCCAAGATGAGACAGGTGGGGTCAATGAGCAGTTCTTC. Translating it yields CASSQDETGGVNEQFF. The rearrangement uses TRBV4-3 and TRBJ2-1; D may be TRBD1 (6 bases). The CDR3 has 16 amino acids. V was pared by 0 bases and J by 6 bases, with 15 bases between. Germline loops: CDR1 LGHNA, CDR2 YSLEER.

The rearrangement uses TRBV27 and TRBJ1-1; 8 bases map to TRBD1. Germline-derived CDR1 and CDR2 are MNHEY and SMNVEV (reference sequence). This CDR3 is built from 15 residues. V lost 4 bases and J lost 4; bases outside the gene matches: 8. The CDR3 DNA is TGTGCCAGCAGTTCACGACAGGGGAGGGCCACTGAAGCTTTCTTT. This gives the protein CASSSRQGRATEAFF.

The chain employs TRBV27 and TRBJ2-7; either TRBD1 or TRBD2 may supply D (5 bases each). This CDR3 is 15 amino acids long. Germline CDR1 is MNHEY and CDR2 is SMNVEV (reference sequence). V lost 4 bases, J lost 6 bases, and 19 bases lay in between. CDR3: CASSSIAGTSGEQYF. DNA for the CDR3: TGTGCCAGCAGTTCGATCGCCGGGACCTCTGGCGAGCAGTACTTC.

CDR3 nucleotides: TGTGCCATCAGGGTCGACAGGGAAGGTACGCAGTATTTT. It yields the protein CAIRVDREGTQYF. V is TRBV10-3 and J is TRBJ2-3, with TRBD1 matching 7 bases. CDR3 length: 13 amino acids. The V gene's germline CDR1 is ENHRY and CDR2 SYGVKD. J was trimmed by 8 bases and V by 6 bases; bases with no gene match: 8.

The rearrangement links TRBV5-4 to TRBJ2-1; D remains ambiguous. The CDR3 consists of 12 residues. Germline V lookup: CDR1 SGHNT, CDR2 YYREEE (reference sequence). V lost 4 bases to trimming and J lost 8 bases, with 10 bases between them. This chain's CDR3 is CASSAQMDEQFF. CDR3 nucleotide sequence: TGTGCCAGCAGCGCCCAGATGGATGAGCAGTTCTTC.